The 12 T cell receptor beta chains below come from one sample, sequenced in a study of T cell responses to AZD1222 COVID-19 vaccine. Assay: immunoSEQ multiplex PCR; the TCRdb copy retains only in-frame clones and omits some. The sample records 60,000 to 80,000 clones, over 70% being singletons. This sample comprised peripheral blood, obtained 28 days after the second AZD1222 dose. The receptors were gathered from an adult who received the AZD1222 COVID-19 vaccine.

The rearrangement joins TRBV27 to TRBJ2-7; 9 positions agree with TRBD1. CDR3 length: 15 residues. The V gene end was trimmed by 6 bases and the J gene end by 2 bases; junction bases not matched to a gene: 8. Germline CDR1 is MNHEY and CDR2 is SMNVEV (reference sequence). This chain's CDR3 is CASSPRGQGPYEQYF. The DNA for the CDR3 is TGTGCCAGCAGCCCCAGGGGACAGGGACCCTACGAGCAGTACTTC.

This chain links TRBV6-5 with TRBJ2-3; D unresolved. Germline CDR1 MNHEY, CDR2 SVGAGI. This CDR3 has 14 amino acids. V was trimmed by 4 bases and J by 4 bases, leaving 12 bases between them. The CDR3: CASSWQRRADTQYF. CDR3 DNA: TGTGCCAGCAGTTGGCAGAGAAGGGCAGATACGCAGTATTTT.

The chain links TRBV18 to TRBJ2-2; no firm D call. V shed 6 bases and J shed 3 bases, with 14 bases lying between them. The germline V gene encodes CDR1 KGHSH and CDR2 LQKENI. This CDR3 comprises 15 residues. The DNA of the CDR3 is TGTGCCAGCTCTCTTCTCCGTGCGGACACCGGGGAGCTGTTTTTT. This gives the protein CASSLLRADTGELFF.

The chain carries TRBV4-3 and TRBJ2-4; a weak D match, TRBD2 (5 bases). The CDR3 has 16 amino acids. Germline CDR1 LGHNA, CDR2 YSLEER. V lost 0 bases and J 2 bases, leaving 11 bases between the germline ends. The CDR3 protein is CASSQDPRGPKNIQYF. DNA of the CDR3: TGCGCCAGCAGCCAAGACCCTCGGGGTCCCAAAAACATTCAGTACTTC.

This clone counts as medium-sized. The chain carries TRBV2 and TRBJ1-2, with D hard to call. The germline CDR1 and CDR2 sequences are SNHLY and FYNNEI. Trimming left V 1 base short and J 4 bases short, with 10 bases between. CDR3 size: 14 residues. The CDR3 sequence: CASSEGPAFYGYTF. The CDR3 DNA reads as TGTGCCAGCAGTGAAGGTCCGGCATTCTATGGCTACACCTTC.

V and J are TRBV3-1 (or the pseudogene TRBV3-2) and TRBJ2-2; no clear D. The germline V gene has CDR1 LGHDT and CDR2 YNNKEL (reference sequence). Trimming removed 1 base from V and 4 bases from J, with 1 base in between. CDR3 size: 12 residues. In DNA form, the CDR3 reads TGTGCCAGCAGCCAAGGCACCGGGGAGCTGTTTTTT. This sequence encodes CASSQGTGELFF.

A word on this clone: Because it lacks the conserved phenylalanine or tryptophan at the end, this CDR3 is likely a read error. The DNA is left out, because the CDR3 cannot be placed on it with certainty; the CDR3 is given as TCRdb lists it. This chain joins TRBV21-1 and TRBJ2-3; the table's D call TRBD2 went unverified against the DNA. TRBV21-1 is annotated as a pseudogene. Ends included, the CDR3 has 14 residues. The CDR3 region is CASSEFGVSAAPLR.

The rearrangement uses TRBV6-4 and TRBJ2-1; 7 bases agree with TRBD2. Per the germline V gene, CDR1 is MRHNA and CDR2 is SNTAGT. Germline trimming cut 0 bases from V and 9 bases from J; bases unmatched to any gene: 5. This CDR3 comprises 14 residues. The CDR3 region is CASSDSLTSVEQFF. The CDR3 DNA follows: TGTGCCAGCAGTGACTCGTTAACTAGCGTTGAGCAGTTCTTC.

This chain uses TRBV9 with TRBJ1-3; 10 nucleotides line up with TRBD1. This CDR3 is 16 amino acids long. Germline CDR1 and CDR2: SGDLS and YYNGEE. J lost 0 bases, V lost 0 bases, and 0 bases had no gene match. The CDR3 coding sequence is TGTGCCAGCAGCGTAGGACAGGGGGCCTCTGGAAACACCATATATTTT. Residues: CASSVGQGASGNTIYF.

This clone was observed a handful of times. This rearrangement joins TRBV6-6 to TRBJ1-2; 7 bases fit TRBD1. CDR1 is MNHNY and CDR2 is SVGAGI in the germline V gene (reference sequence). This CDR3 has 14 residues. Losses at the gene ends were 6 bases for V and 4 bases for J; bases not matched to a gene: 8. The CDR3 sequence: CASRPPGQSYGYTF. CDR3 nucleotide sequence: TGTGCCAGCAGGCCGCCGGGACAGTCCTATGGCTACACCTTC.

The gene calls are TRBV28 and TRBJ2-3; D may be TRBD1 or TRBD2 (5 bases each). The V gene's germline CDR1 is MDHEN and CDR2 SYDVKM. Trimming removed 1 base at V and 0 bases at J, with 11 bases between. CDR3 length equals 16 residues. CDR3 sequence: CASSLFGGLSTDTQYF. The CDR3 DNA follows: TGTGCCAGCAGTTTATTTGGGGGTCTGAGCACAGATACGCAGTATTTT.

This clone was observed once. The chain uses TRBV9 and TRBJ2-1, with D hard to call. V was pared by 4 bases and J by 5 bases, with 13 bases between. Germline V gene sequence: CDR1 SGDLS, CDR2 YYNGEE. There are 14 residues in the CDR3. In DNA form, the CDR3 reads TGTGCCAGCAGCTCACCGCTACGGGACAATGAGCAGTTCTTC. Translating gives CASSSPLRDNEQFF.